This T cell receptor beta chain was recorded in a study of cytomegalovirus exposure and HLA in healthy donors. Study-level points and caveats: A later analysis reportedly identified an Asian-associated ancestry cluster as carrying fewer N-insertions than the 666-donor mean. TCR beta V segments were, for the most part, productive about 87% or about 30% of the time in an earlier analysis. TCR beta chains numbering more than 150 were designated cytomegalovirus-associated. High sensitivity and specificity were reportedly achieved when the classifier diagnosed cytomegalovirus status.

Both 60 Vbeta primers and 13 Jbeta primers went into the PCR. Here immunoSEQ multiplex PCR was the method, and the copy in TCRdb shows in-frame clones only, minus some. The sample carries 180,000 or so clones, 70% to 85% recorded once. This clone was seen once. Its specificity is not known. The CDR3 sequence is 17 residues long. The V end lost 1 base, the J end lost 8 bases, and 23 bases lay between the germline ends. Looked up from germline, CDR1 is KGHSH and CDR2 is LQKENI. The receptor comes from a boy aged 2 to 10 in good health and CMV-seronegative. The J gene is TRBJ1-2, the V gene TRBV18, with D perhaps TRBD1 (6 bases). The source material was PBMCs. The CDR3 sequence is CASSPRHIGQSNYGYTF. The CDR3 coding sequence is TGTGCCAGCTCACCACGGCATATTGGACAGTCTAATTACGGCTACACCTTC.